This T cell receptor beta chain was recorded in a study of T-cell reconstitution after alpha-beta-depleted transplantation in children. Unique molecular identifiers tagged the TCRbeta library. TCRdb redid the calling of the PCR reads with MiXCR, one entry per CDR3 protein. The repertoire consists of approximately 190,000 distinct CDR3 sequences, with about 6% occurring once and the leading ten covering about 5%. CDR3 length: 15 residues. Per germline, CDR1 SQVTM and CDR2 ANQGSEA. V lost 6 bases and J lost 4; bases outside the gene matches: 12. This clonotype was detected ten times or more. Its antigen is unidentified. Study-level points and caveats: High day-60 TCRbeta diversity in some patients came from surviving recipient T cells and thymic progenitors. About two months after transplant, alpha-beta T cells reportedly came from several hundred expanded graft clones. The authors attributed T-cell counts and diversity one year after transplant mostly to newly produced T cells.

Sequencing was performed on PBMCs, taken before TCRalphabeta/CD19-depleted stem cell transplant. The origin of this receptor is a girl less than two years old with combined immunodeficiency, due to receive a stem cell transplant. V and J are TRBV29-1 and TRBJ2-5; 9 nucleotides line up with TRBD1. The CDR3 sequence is CSVEDRGWDGETQYF. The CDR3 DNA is TGCAGCGTCGAGGACAGGGGTTGGGATGGAGAGACCCAGTACTTC.